The 9 T cell receptor beta chains in this list originate from one sample, sequenced in a study of cytomegalovirus exposure and HLA in healthy donors (TCRdb year 2017). Library creation used the immunoSEQ multiplex PCR assay. For the multiplex PCR, a mixture combining 60 forward primers for TCR Vbeta segments and 13 reverse primers for TCR Jbeta segments was used. TCRdb stores this immuneACCESS table with in-frame sequences only. Part of the clones is absent; in the studies checked, under half of the shortfall reflects unresolved V genes, and no reason is known for the rest. This sample comprises 85,000 to 130,000 clones, around 80% of them detected only once. The ten largest clones add up to 6.1% of the sample. The sequencing input was PBMCs. The source of these receptors is a woman aged 45 to 65 in good health and CMV-seropositive.

The chain uses TRBV7-9 and TRBJ2-3; 7 nucleotides line up with TRBD1. The CDR3 length is 15 residues. CDR1 and CDR2 (germline): SEHNR, FQNEAQ (reference sequence). V was clipped by 5 bases and J by 3 bases; unmatched bases: 8. CDR3 DNA sequence: TGTGCCAGCAGCCAGACGACAGGGTGGACAGATACGCAGTATTTT. It encodes CASSQTTGWTDTQYF. Supplemented by reference TRBV7-9 and TRBJ2-3, the full variable domain reads DTGVSQNPRHKITKRGQNVTFRCDPISEHNRLYWYRQTLGQGPEFLTYFQNEAQLEKSRLLSDRFSAERPKGSFSTLEIQRTEQGDSAMYLCASSQTTGWTDTQYFGPGTRLTVL.

This chain joins TRBV27 and TRBJ2-2, with D hard to call. Trimming removed 3 bases from V and 8 bases from J, with 10 bases in between. This CDR3 has 13 amino acids. CDR1 and CDR2 from the germline V gene are MNHEY and SMNVEV (reference sequence). CDR3 coding DNA: TGTGCCAGCAGTTTTCCCGGTGATGGGGAGCTGTTTTTT. Encoded protein: CASSFPGDGELFF.

This clone was recorded a few times. The chain links TRBV6-5 to TRBJ1-3; D ambiguous. The germline gives CDR1 MNHEY, CDR2 SVGAGI. V lost 0 bases to trimming and J lost 0 bases, with 6 bases between them. The CDR3 has 15 amino acids. The CDR3 sequence: CASSYSASSGNTIYF. Written as DNA, the CDR3 is TGTGCCAGCAGTTACTCGGCAAGCTCTGGAAACACCATATATTTT.

This clone has a handful of counts. The V call is TRBV6-4, the J call TRBJ1-2, with D maybe TRBD1 (5 bases). Germline values: CDR1 MRHNA, CDR2 SNTAGT. This CDR3 region has 15 residues. V lost 6 bases to trimming and J lost 4 bases, with 18 bases between them. The CDR3 sequence: CASRASPDGGYGYTF. In DNA, the CDR3 is TGTGCCAGCAGAGCCTCCCCCGACGGGGGCTATGGCTACACCTTC.

V gene TRBV5-1 combines with J gene TRBJ2-7, with a weak D call TRBD1 (5 bases). V was cut by 4 bases and J by 2 bases, with 13 bases left in between. This CDR3 region has 14 residues. CDR1 SGHRS and CDR2 YFSETQ come from the germline V gene. The CDR3 sequence: CASSPRPTAYEQYF. In DNA form, the CDR3 reads TGCGCCAGCAGCCCCCGGCCGACAGCCTACGAGCAGTACTTC.

The chain uses TRBV19 and TRBJ1-6, with 7 bases that match TRBD1. The CDR3 is 16 amino acids. CDR1 and CDR2 (germline): LNHDA, SQIVND (reference sequence). The V gene end was trimmed by 6 bases and the J gene end by 2 bases; junction bases not matched to a gene: 7. The CDR3 sequence is CASSVTGVPYNSPLHF. CDR3 sequence (DNA): TGTGCCAGTAGCGTTACAGGGGTGCCCTATAATTCACCCCTCCACTTT. The complete variable domain, with remaining parts taken from reference TRBV19 and TRBJ1-6, reads DGGITQSPKYLFRKEGQNVTLSCEQNLNHDAMYWYRQDPGQGLRLIYYSQIVNDFQKGDIAEGYSVSREKKESFPLTVTSAQKNPTAFYLCASSVTGVPYNSPLHFGNGTRLTVT.

This clone has just a few counts. The chain joins TRBV6-1 to TRBJ2-5; 13 nucleotides match TRBD2. The germline CDR1 and CDR2 sequences are MNHNS and SASEGT. This CDR3 region has 15 residues. Losses at the gene ends were 7 bases for V and 5 bases for J; bases not matched to a gene: 7. The CDR3 protein is CASNRLAGGLETQYF. The CDR3 region has the DNA TGTGCCAGCAACAGACTAGCGGGGGGCCTCGAGACCCAGTACTTC.

This clone was picked up one time. V and J are TRBV7-3 and TRBJ1-2, with 7 nucleotides matching TRBD1. V dropped 3 bases and J dropped 8; count of bases not matched to a gene: 6. Germline V gives CDR1 SGHTA, CDR2 FQGTGA. The CDR3 length is 13 residues. In DNA, the CDR3 is TGTGCCAGCAGCTTCACAGGGGTTCGGGGCTACACCTTC. This translates into CASSFTGVRGYTF.

The chain links TRBV18 to TRBJ1-6; perhaps TRBD1 as D (5 bases). Germline CDR1 and CDR2: KGHSH and LQKENI. This CDR3 contains 14 residues. Trimming shortened V by 3 bases and J by 9 bases, and 12 bases separated the two germline ends. CDR3: CASSPTRDSSPLHF. DNA for the CDR3: TGTGCCAGCTCACCCACCAGGGATAGTTCACCCCTCCACTTT.